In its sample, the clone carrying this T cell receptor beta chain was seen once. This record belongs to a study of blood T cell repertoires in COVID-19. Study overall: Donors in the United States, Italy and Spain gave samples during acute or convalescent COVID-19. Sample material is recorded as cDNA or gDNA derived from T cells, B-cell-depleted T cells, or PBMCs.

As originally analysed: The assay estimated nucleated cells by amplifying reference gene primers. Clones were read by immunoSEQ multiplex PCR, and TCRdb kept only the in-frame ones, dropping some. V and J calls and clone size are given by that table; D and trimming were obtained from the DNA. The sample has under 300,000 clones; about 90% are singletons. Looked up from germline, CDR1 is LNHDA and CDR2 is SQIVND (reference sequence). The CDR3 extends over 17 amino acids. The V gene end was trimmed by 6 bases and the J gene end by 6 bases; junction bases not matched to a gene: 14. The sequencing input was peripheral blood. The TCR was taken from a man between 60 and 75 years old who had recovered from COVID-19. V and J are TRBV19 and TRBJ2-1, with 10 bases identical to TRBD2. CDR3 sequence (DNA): TGTGCCAGTAGGCGAGAACTTAGCGGGGGGCTTAGCAATGAGCAGTTCTTC. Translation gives CASRRELSGGLSNEQFF. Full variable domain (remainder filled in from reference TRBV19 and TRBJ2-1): DGGITQSPKYLFRKEGQNVTLSCEQNLNHDAMYWYRQDPGQGLRLIYYSQIVNDFQKGDIAEGYSVSREKKESFPLTVTSAQKNPTAFYLCASRRELSGGLSNEQFFGPGTRLTVL.